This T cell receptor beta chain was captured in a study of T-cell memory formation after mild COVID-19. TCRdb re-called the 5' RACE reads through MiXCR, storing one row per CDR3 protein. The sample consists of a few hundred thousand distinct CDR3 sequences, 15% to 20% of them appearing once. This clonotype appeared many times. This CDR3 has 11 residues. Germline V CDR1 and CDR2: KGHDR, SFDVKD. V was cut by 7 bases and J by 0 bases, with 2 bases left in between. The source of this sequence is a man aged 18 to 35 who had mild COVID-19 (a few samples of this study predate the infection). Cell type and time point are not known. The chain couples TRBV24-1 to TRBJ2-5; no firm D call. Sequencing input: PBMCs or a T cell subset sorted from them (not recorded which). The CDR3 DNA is TGTGCCACCAGGTACCAAGAGACCCAGTACTTC. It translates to CATRYQETQYF.